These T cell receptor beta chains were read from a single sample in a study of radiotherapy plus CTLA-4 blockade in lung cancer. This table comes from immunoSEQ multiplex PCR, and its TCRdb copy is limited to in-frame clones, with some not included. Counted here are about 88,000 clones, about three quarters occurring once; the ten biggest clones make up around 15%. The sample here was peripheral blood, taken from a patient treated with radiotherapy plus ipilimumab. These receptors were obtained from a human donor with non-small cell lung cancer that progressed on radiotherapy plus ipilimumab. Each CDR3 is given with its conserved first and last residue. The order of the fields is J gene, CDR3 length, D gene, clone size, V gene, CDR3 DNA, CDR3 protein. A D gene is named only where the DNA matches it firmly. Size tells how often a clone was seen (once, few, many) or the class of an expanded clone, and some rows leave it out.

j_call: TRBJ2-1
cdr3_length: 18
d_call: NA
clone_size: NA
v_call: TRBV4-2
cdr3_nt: TGTGCCAGCAGCCAAGTTTCGGCAGGGGAACTCTTAGTCAATGAGCAGTTCTTC
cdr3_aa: CASSQVSAGELLVNEQFF

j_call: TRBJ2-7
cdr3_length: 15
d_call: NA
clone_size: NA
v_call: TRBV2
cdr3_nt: TGTGCCAGCAGTGCAGAGCAACTAACGTCCTACGAGCAGTACTTC
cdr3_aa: CASSAEQLTSYEQYF

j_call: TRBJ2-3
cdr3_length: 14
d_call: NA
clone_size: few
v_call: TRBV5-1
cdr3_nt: TGCGCCAGCAGCTTGCTGGGGGACTCAGATACGCAGTATTTT
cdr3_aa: CASSLLGDSDTQYF

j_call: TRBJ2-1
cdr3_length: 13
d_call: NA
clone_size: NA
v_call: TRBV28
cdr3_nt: TGTGCCAGCAGTTTATATGCGTACAATGAGCAGTTCTTC
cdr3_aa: CASSLYAYNEQFF

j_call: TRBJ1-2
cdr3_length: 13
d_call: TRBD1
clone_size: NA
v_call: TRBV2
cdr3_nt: TGTGCCAGCAGGGGGACAGGGAACTATGGCTACACCTTC
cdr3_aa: CASRGTGNYGYTF

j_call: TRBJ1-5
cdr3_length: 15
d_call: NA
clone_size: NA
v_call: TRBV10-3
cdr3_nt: TGTGCCATCAGTGAGAGGGGGGTCGCCAATCAGCCCCAGCATTTT
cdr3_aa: CAISERGVANQPQHF

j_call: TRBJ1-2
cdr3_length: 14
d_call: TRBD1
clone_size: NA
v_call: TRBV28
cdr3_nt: TGTGCCAGCAGAGAACACAGGGGGCTCTATGGCTACACCTTC
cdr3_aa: CASREHRGLYGYTF

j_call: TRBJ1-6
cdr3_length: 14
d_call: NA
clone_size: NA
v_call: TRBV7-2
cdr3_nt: TGTGCCAGCAGCCAGAGGGGCCTGGGGGCACCCCTCCACTTT
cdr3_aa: CASSQRGLGAPLHF

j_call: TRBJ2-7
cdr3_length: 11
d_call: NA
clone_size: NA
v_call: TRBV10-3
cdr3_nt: TGTGCCATCCTCGAGGGGAAGGAGCAGTACTTC
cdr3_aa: CAILEGKEQYF

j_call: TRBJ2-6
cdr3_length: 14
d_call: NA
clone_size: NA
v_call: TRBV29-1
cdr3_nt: TGCAGCGTTGTATGGGGATCTGGGGCCAACGTCCTGACTTTC
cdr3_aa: CSVVWGSGANVLTF

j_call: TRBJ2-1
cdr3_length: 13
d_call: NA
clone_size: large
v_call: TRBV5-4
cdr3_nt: TGTGCCAGCAGCTTCGGTGGAAGCAATGAGCAGTTCTTC
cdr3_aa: CASSFGGSNEQFF

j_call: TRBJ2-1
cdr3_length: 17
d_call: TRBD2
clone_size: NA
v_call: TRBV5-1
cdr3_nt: TGCGCCAGCAGCGAAGGGACTAGCGGCCCCTCCTACAATGAGCAGTTCTTC
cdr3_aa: CASSEGTSGPSYNEQFF

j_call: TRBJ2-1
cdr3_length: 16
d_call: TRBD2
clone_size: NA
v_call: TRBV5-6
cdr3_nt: TGTGCCAGCAGCCCCTATAGCGGGAGCAGGAACAATGAGCAGTTCTTC
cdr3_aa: CASSPYSGSRNNEQFF

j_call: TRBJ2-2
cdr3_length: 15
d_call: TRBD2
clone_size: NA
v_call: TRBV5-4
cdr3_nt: TGTGCCAGCAGCCTTAGCGGGAGGGCCACCGGGGAGCTGTTTTTT
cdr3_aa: CASSLSGRATGELFF

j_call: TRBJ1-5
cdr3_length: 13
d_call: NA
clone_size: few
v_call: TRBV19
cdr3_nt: TGTGCCAGTTCCGGGCTCCTCAATCAGCCCCAGCATTTT
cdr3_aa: CASSGLLNQPQHF

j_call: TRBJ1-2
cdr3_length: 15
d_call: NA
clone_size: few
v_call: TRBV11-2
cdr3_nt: TGTGCCAGCAGCTTAGATCCGACAGGCTCGTATGGCTACACCTTC
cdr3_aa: CASSLDPTGSYGYTF

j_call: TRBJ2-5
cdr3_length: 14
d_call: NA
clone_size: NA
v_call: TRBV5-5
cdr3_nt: TGTGCCAGCAGCTTGAGGGGGGGCTTGGAGACCCAGTACTTC
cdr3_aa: CASSLRGGLETQYF

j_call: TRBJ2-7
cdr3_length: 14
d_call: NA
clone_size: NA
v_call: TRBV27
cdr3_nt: TGTGCCAGCAGTTACGAACAGGGTCCCGGGGAGCAGTACTTC
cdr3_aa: CASSYEQGPGEQYF

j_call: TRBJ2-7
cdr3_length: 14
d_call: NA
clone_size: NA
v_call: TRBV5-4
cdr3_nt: TGCGCCAGCAGCCCTTCCCTAGGGACCTACGAGCAGTACTTC
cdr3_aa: CASSPSLGTYEQYF

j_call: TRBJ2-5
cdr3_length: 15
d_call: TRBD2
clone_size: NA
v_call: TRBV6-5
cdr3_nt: TGTGCCAGCAGTTACGAGGCTAGCGGGAGGCAGACCCAGTACTTC
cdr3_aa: CASSYEASGRQTQYF

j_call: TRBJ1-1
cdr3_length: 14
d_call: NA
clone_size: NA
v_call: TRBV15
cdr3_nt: TGTGCCACCAGCTCGAGGACCATGGGCACTGAAGCTTTCTTT
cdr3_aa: CATSSRTMGTEAFF

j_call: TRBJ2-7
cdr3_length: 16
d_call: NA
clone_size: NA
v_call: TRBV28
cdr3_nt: TGTGCCAGCAGCTTACACGGGCTAGGATACGGCGACGAGCAGTACTTC
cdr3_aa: CASSLHGLGYGDEQYF

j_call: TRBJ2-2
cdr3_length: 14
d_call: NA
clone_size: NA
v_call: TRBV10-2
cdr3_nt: TGCGCCAGCACTTGGGAGCGGGACACCGGGGAGCTGTTTTTT
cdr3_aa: CASTWERDTGELFF

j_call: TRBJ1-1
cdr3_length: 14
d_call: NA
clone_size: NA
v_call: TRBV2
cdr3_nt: TGTGCCAGCAGTGAAATACGGGGAAACACTGAAGCTTTCTTT
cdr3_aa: CASSEIRGNTEAFF

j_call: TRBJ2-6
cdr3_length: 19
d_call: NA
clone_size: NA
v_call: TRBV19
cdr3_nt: TGTGCCAGTACCCTGATCTCCGGGACACCGATTTCTGGGGCCAACGTCCTGACTTTC
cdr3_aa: CASTLISGTPISGANVLTF

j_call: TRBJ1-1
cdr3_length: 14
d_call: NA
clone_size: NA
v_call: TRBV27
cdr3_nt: TGTGCCAGCAGTTTATCCTCGGGGAGGACTGAAGCTTTCTTT
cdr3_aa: CASSLSSGRTEAFF

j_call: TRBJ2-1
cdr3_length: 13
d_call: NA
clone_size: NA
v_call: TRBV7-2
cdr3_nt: TGTGCCAGCAGCGTTCGACAAGACAATGAGCAGTTCTTC
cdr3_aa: CASSVRQDNEQFF

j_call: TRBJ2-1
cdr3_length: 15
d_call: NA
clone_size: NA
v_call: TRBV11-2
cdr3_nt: TGTGCCAGCAGCTTAGGAGGGGTGGGTAGCAATGAGCAGTTCTTC
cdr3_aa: CASSLGGVGSNEQFF

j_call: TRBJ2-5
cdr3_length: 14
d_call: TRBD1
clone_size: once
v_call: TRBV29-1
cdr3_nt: TGCAGCGTCCTGCACCGGGACAGGGATGCGACCCAGTACTTC
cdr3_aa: CSVLHRDRDATQYF